This T cell receptor (beta chain) was documented in a study of T cell responses to AZD1222 COVID-19 vaccine. Germline CDR1 is KGHSH and CDR2 is LQKENI. V was cut by 8 bases and J by 1 base, with 14 bases left in between. The CDR3 is 14 residues long. TCRdb's copy holds only in-frame clones and misses some; the assay was immunoSEQ multiplex PCR. Among some 180,000 clones listed, 92% were seen once. Regarding this clone: Its antigen is not identified.

General study findings and limits: After two AZD1222 doses, spike-specific TCR breadth and depth rose versus day 0. Most donors were white British and more were female, and clonal diversity was possibly underestimated. Variant regions that are unmutated are reportedly the target of nearly half of spike-specific TCRs. Of the AZD1222 recipients, only five to seven were seropositive at baseline.

The V call is TRBV18, the J call TRBJ1-1; D remains unclear. The sample was peripheral blood, taken 28 days after the second AZD1222 dose. The receptor was derived from an adult who received the AZD1222 COVID-19 vaccine. The CDR3: CASTQTLGNTEAFF. For the CDR3, the DNA is TGTGCCAGCACACAGACCCTTGGGAACACTGAAGCTTTCTTT.